This T cell receptor (beta chain) is drawn from a study of neurological immune-mediated disorders. Study-wide findings and caveats: The absence of shared CDR3 amino acid sequences among expanded clones across subjects suggests private repertoires in all groups.

This clonotype was counted ten times or more. As yet, its antigen is unknown. The CDR3 spans 15 residues. The ends were cut back, 0 bases at V and 8 bases at J, with 14 bases in the middle. The V gene's germline CDR1 is MNHEY and CDR2 SVGAGI. 5'RACE generated cDNA with 10-nucleotide random UMIs. From 15-18 subjects, over 190 million TCR-beta sequences were obtained in each sequencing run. A single record per CDR3 protein comes from TCRdb applying MiXCR to the 5' RACE reads. The sample lists some 20,000 distinct CDR3 sequences; approximately 6.8% were seen once. What was sequenced was CD8+ T cells from blood. This receptor was identified in a woman aged 25 to 39 with HTLV-1-associated myelopathy (HAM/TSP). The chain uses TRBV6-5 and TRBJ1-3; TRBD1 might be the D (6 bases). The CDR3 nucleotides read TGTGCCAGCAGTTACTCGGGGGCTCTGGGGGACACCATATATTTT. This codes for CASSYSGALGDTIYF.